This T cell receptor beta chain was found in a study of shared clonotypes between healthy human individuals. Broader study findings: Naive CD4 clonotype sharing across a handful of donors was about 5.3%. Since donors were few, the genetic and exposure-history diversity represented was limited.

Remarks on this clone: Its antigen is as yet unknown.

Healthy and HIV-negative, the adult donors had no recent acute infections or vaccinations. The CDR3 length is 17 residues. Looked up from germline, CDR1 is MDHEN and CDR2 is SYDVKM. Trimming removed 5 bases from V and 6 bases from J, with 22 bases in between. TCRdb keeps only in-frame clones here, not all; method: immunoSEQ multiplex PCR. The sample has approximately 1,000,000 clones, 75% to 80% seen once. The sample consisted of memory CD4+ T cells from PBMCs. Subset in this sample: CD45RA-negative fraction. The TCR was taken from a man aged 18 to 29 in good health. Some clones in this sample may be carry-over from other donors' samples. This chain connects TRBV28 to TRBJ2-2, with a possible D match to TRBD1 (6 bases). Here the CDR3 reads CASSPAGAGESSGELFF. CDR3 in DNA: TGTGCCAGCAGTCCTGCTGGGGCAGGGGAAAGTTCCGGGGAGCTGTTTTTT.